Listed here are 18 T cell receptor beta chains from one sample, sequenced in a study of CD8+ T cells in alopecia areata. Sample treatment: oral pan-JAK inhibitor, 5-10 mg twice daily. Sequencing used cDNA as its template, made by extracting RNA and reverse transcribing it. The protocol was immunoSEQ multiplex PCR, while the TCRdb copy is restricted to in-frame clones and leaves out a portion. The repertoire holds about 190,000 clones, with more than 55% as singletons. This specimen consisted of CD4+ T cells sorted from blood, obtained at week 4, from a patient treated with tofacitinib. The receptor set was obtained from a human donor with alopecia areata.

The rearrangement uses TRBV6-5 and TRBJ2-4; D unclear. V was cut by 7 bases and J by 0 bases, with 10 bases left in between. CDR3 length equals 14 residues. Per germline, CDR1 MNHEY and CDR2 SVGAGI. The DNA of the CDR3 is TGTGCCAGCATCGGCAGTTCAGCCAAAAACATTCAGTACTTC. Translation gives CASIGSSAKNIQYF.

This rearrangement joins TRBV29-1 to TRBJ1-4; D uncertain. CDR1 and CDR2 from the germline V gene are SQVTM and ANQGSEA. The CDR3 consists of 10 residues. Trimming removed 6 bases at V and 8 bases at J, with 7 bases between. CDR3 DNA: TGCAGCGTCGGAGAAGAAAAACTGTTTTTT. The encoded protein is CSVGEEKLFF. The full variable domain, rest sourced from reference TRBV29-1 and TRBJ1-4, is SAVISQKPSRDICQRGTSLTIQCQVDSQVTMMFWYRQQPGQSLTLIATANQGSEATYESGFVIDKFPISRPNLTFSTLTVSNMSPEDSSIYLCSVGEEKLFFGSGTQLSVL.

The CDR3 sequence is CSVGATNPVGGEQFF. Written as DNA, the CDR3 is TGCAGCGTGGGGGCCACGAACCCGGTGGGGGGTGAGCAGTTCTTC. This chain uses TRBV29-1 with TRBJ2-1; D could derive from TRBD1 or TRBD2 (6 bases each). From germline, CDR1 is SQVTM and CDR2 ANQGSEA. The CDR3 covers 15 residues. V lost 6 bases and J lost 9, with 24 bases in between.

V is TRBV29-1 and J is TRBJ2-5; no reliable D call. Per the germline V gene, CDR1 is SQVTM and CDR2 is ANQGSEA. Trimming left V 2 bases short and J 4 bases short, with 14 bases between. The CDR3 runs 14 residues. CDR3 in amino acids: CSVERRARGETQYF. In DNA, the CDR3 is TGCAGCGTTGAACGACGGGCGAGAGGAGAGACCCAGTACTTC.

The table lists this clone with a few counts. CDR3 coding DNA: TGTGCCAGCAGTTACTCTTCCGGGAGGAACACAGATACGCAGTATTTT. Residues: CASSYSSGRNTDTQYF. The rearrangement joins TRBV6-5 to TRBJ2-3; 7 nucleotides align to TRBD2. CDR3 size: 16 residues. Looked up from germline, CDR1 is MNHEY and CDR2 is SVGAGI. The trim removed 0 bases at V and 2 bases at J, leaving 5 bases unmatched.

J is TRBJ2-7 and V is TRBV30; no firm D call. V shed 5 bases and J shed 6 bases, with 14 bases lying between them. CDR1 and CDR2 (germline): GTSNPN, SVGIG (reference sequence). CDR3 size: 12 residues. CDR3 loop: CAWAPGPREQYF. The CDR3, as DNA: TGTGCCTGGGCCCCCGGCCCCCGCGAGCAGTACTTC.

This clone showed up just a few times. The rearrangement joins TRBV29-1 to TRBJ1-5, with TRBD1 as a possible D gene (6 bases). The germline gives CDR1 SQVTM, CDR2 ANQGSEA. Trimming shortened V by 4 bases and J by 4 bases, and 14 bases separated the two germline ends. The CDR3 covers 14 residues. CDR3 sequence: CSVGGAGGNQPQHF. CDR3 DNA: TGCAGCGTTGGGGGGGCAGGTGGGAATCAGCCCCAGCATTTT. The complete variable domain, with remaining parts taken from reference TRBV29-1 and TRBJ1-5, reads SAVISQKPSRDICQRGTSLTIQCQVDSQVTMMFWYRQQPGQSLTLIATANQGSEATYESGFVIDKFPISRPNLTFSTLTVSNMSPEDSSIYLCSVGGAGGNQPQHFGDGTRLSIL.

This clone was seen a few times. The chain is built from TRBV5-1 and TRBJ2-6; 8 positions agree with TRBD1. Germline V lookup: CDR1 SGHRS, CDR2 YFSETQ. The CDR3 consists of 15 residues. J gave up 2 bases and V 3 bases, and 1 base lay outside the gene matches. CDR3 loop: CASSSTGAGANVLTF. In nucleotides, the CDR3 is TGCGCCAGCAGCTCGACAGGGGCTGGGGCCAACGTCCTGACTTTC.

This clone was found once. The chain has TRBV6-5 and TRBJ2-1; 8 bases agree with TRBD2. The CDR3 has 13 residues. Germline lookup yields CDR1 MNHEY and CDR2 SVGAGI. Trimming took 4 bases from V and 10 from J; bases not matched to a gene: 6. The CDR3 DNA is TGTGCCAGCAGTTCGAGGCGGGGGGACGAGCAGTTCTTC. Its protein is CASSSRRGDEQFF.

This clone has more than one count but fewer than ten. The rearrangement links TRBV14 to TRBJ1-2; TRBD1 might be the D (5 bases). The germline V and J ends were trimmed by 1 base and 4 bases, with 7 bases remaining between them. The CDR3 totals 13 residues. The germline V gene has CDR1 SGHDN and CDR2 FVKESK. Here the CDR3 reads CASSQGQIYGYTF. CDR3 DNA sequence: TGTGCCAGCAGCCAAGGACAGATCTATGGCTACACCTTC.

This chain joins TRBV6-5 and TRBJ1-1; D might be TRBD1 (5 bases). Trimming removed 6 bases at V and 9 bases at J, with 17 bases between. CDR1 is MNHEY, CDR2 SVGAGI, per germline. CDR3 length equals 13 residues. Here the CDR3 reads CASRPSPGPQAFF. CDR3 nucleotides: TGTGCCAGCAGGCCTTCTCCGGGACCCCAAGCTTTCTTT.

The V call is TRBV27, the J call TRBJ1-2; D ambiguous. The ends were cut back, 5 bases at V and 8 bases at J, with 9 bases in the middle. Germline CDR1 is MNHEY and CDR2 is SMNVEV (reference sequence). The CDR3 spans 11 residues. DNA of the CDR3: TGTGCCAGCAGTCTTACAATCGGCTACACCTTC. Encoded protein: CASSLTIGYTF.

The gene calls are TRBV29-1 and TRBJ2-6; D is perhaps TRBD2 (5 bases). Looked up from germline, CDR1 is SQVTM and CDR2 is ANQGSEA. The length of the CDR3 is 16 residues. V was cut by 4 bases and J by 0 bases, with 13 bases left in between. The CDR3, as DNA: TGCAGCGTTGGACGGGATACCATCTCTGGGGCCAACGTCCTGACTTTC. Translation gives CSVGRDTISGANVLTF.

The rearrangement uses TRBV5-1 and TRBJ1-2; D uncertain. Germline-derived CDR1 and CDR2 are SGHRS and YFSETQ. The CDR3 contains 12 residues. Trimming pared 2 bases from V and 7 bases from J, leaving 9 bases between. CDR3 in DNA: TGCGCCAGCAGCTTCGGGGTAGGTGGCTACACCTTC. Translated, it gives CASSFGVGGYTF.

This clone has just a few counts. The rearrangement links TRBV2 to TRBJ2-3; 8 bases are a match to TRBD1. The V segment lost 7 bases and the J segment 0 bases; nucleotides outside the gene matches: 6. Germline CDR1 and CDR2: SNHLY and FYNNEI. The CDR3 totals 15 residues. The CDR3 spells CASTSRGRSTDTQYF. The CDR3 coding sequence is TGTGCCAGCACCAGCAGGGGGCGAAGCACAGATACGCAGTATTTT.

There are a few counts of this clone. The chain combines TRBV7-8 with TRBJ2-5, with D maybe TRBD2 (6 bases). The J call is doubtful: the DNA matches TRBJ2-7 better. There are 15 residues in the CDR3. The germline V gene has CDR1 SGHVS and CDR2 FQNEAQ. CDR3 nucleotide sequence: TGTGCCAGCAGCTTACTTGGGACTGGGTCCTACGAGCAGTACTTC. As protein: CASSLLGTGSYEQYF.

This clone appeared once. V and J are TRBV20-1 and TRBJ2-7; D not resolved. Germline CDR1 and CDR2: DFQATT and SNEGSKA (reference sequence). The CDR3 contains 11 residues. The ends were cut back, 5 bases at V and 2 bases at J, with 7 bases in the middle. The CDR3 region has the DNA TGCAGTGCTGTTGCGGCCTACGAGCAGTACTTC. Its protein product is CSAVAAYEQYF.

A word on this clone: Relative to the germline gene, one junction end is altered; a read error may explain this. The genes are TRBV29-1 and TRBJ2-7; D might be TRBD1 (5 bases). The germline V gene has CDR1 SQVTM and CDR2 ANQGSEA. This CDR3 is 13 amino acids long. The CDR3 here is CGVGKQDQGEQYF. The CDR3 coding sequence is TGCGGCGTTGGTAAACAGGACCAAGGCGAGCAGTACTTC.